This TCR beta chain emerged from a study of STAT5B mutations in CD4+ large granular lymphocyte leukemia. Trimming shortened V by 5 bases and J by 3 bases, and 14 bases separated the two germline ends. CDR1 is KGHSH, CDR2 LQKENI, per germline. CDR3 length: 16 residues. With regard to this clone: Its antigen is as yet unknown.

Study outcomes and limitations: Patient CD4-sorted repertoires looked more clonal than healthy CD4+ repertoires, even without putative leukemic clones. Compared with healthy controls (2/35), patient top clones favored TRBV06 (8/27).

Assay used: immunoSEQ multiplex PCR; TCRdb lists only in-frame clones, some missing. Found here are 15,000 to 25,000 clones, around 84% of them singletons; the top ten hold about 13%. This chain joins TRBV18 and TRBJ2-6; D uncertain. This clonotype originated in a human donor in good health. The sequenced sample was CD4+ T cells from blood buffy coats. The CDR3 region is CASSEVLRGGANVLTF. The CDR3 nucleotides are TGTGCCAGCTCAGAAGTTCTTAGAGGTGGGGCCAACGTCCTGACTTTC.